This TCR beta chain is from a study of CD8 T cells in ankylosing spondylitis. This clonotype occurred many times. Antigen unknown. In making TCR beta libraries, quantitative 5'-RACE with molecular barcodes was used. MiXCR, run by TCRdb on the 5' RACE reads, gives a single entry per CDR3 protein. The sample gives tens of thousands of distinct CDR3 sequences, 5.3% of which show up once; about 2% is in the top ten. The CDR3 length is 17 residues. Study-level findings and limits: Significantly higher representation of disease-linked clones was reported for matched ankylosing spondylitis synovial fluid.

The chain has TRBV21-1 and TRBJ1-5. TRBV21-1 constitutes a pseudogene. This clonotype was sampled from a male donor with ankylosing spondylitis or in good health (not recorded which). What was sequenced was blood, either unsorted or a sorted T cell fraction (not recorded which). CDR3 region: CASSTTRQGDVRQPQHF. CDR3 sequence (DNA): TGTGCCAGCAGCACAACGAGGCAGGGCGACGTTCGTCAGCCCCAGCATTTT.